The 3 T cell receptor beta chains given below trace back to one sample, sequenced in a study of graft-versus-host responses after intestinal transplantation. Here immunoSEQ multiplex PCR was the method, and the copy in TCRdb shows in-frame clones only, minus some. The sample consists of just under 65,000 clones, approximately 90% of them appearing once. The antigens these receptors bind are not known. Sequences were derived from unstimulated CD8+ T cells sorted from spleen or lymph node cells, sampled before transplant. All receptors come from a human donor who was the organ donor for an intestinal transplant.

The CDR3 coding sequence is TGTGCCAGCAGTTATAGGACAGGCGATTCCTACGAGCAGTACTTC. This sequence encodes CASSYRTGDSYEQYF. J is TRBJ2-7 and V is TRBV5-8; 7 bases are a match to TRBD1. The CDR3 sequence is 15 residues long. Germline V gene data show CDR1 as SGHTS and CDR2 as YDEGEE. Trimming removed 5 bases from V and 1 base from J; junction bases left unmatched: 9.

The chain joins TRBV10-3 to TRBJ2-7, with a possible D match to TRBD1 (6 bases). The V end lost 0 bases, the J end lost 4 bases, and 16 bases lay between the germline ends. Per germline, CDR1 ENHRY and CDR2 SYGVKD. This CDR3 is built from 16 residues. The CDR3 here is CAISESYNRVAYEQYF. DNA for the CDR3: TGTGCCATCAGTGAGTCCTACAACAGGGTTGCATACGAGCAGTACTTC.

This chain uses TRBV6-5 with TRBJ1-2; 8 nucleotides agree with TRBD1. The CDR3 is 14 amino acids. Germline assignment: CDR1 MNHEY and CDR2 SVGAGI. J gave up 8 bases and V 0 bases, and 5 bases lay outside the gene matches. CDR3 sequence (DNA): TGTGCCAGCAGTTACTCGACAGGGGTTCGAGGCTACACCTTC. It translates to CASSYSTGVRGYTF.